This TCR beta chain derives from a study of blood T cell repertoires in COVID-19. V lost 1 base to trimming and J lost 5 bases, with 16 bases between them. The CDR3 is 16 residues long. The germline V gene has CDR1 SGHRS and CDR2 YFSETQ. As handled by the study authors: Amplifying reference gene primers gave estimates of nucleated cell counts. Measured with immunoSEQ multiplex PCR; TCRdb has only the in-frame clones, and not every one. V, J and clone size reflect that table, while D and trimming were determined from the DNA. The table shows some 320,000 clones, with 90% occurring only once. Cohorts were assigned according to the clinical history that participants reported.

The genes are TRBV5-1 and TRBJ2-1; D is undetermined. The receptor's source is a woman aged 25 to 39 who had been exposed to COVID-19. Sample: PBMCs or T cells enriched from blood (not recorded which). The CDR3 region is CASSLWLKSENNEQFF. As DNA, the CDR3 is TGCGCCAGCAGCTTGTGGCTGAAATCGGAGAACAATGAGCAGTTCTTC.